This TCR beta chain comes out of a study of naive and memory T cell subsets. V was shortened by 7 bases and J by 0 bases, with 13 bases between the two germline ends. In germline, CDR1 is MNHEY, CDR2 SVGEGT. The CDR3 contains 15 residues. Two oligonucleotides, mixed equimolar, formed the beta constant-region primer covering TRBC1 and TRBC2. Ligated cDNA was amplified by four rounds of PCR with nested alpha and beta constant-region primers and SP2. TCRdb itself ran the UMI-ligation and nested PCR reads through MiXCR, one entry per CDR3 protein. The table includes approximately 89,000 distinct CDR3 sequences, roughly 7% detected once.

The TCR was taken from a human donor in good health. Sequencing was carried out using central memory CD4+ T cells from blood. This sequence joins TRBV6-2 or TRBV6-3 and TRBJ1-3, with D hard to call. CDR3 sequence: CASTPDGLSGNTIYF. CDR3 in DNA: TGTGCCAGCACCCCGGACGGACTCTCTGGAAACACCATATATTTT.